This TCR beta chain was recovered during a study of shared clonotypes between healthy human individuals. Profiled with immunoSEQ multiplex PCR; TCRdb holds only in-frame clones, not every one. The sample includes roughly 2.2 million clones, around 92% of them seen just once. The CDR3 is 16 amino acids. CDR1 MDHEN and CDR2 SYDVKM come from the germline V gene. V was pared by 1 base and J by 5 bases, with 4 bases of the junction left unmatched. The J gene is TRBJ2-5, the V gene TRBV28; 13 nucleotides align to TRBD2. The receptor comes from a man in his late teens or twenties in good health. Some clones in this sample may be carry-over from other donors' samples. The source material was naive CD4+ T cells from PBMCs. Subset noted: CD45RA+ positively selected. Written as DNA, the CDR3 is TGTGCCAGCAGTTTATTACTAGCGGGAGGGGTGGAGACCCAGTACTTC. Amino acid sequence: CASSLLLAGGVETQYF.